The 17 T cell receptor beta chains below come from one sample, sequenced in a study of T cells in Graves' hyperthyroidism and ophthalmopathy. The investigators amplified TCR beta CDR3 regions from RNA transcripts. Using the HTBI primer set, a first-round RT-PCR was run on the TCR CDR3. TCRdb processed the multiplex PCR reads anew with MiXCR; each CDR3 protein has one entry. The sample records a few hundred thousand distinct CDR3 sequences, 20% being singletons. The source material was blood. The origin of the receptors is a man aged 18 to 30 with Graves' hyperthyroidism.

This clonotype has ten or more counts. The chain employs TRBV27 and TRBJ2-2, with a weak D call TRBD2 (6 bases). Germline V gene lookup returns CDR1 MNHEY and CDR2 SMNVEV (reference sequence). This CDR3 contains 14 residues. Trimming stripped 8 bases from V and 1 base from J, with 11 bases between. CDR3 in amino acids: CASQRGLNTGELFF. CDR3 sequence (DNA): TGTGCCAGCCAGAGGGGACTGAACACCGGGGAGCTGTTTTTT.

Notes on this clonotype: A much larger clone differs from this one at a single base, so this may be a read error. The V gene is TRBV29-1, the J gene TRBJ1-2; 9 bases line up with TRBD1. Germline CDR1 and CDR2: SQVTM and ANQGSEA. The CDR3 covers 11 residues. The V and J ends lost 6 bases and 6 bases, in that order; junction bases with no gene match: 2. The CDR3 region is CSVGTGHGYTF. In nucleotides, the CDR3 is TGCAGCGTCGGGACAGGGCATGGCTACACCTTC. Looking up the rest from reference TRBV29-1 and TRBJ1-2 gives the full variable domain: SAVISQKPSRDICQRGTSLTIQCQVDSQVTMMFWYRQQPGQSLTLIATANQGSEATYESGFVIDKFPISRPNLTFSTLTVSNMSPEDSSIYLCSVGTGHGYTFGSGTRLTVV.

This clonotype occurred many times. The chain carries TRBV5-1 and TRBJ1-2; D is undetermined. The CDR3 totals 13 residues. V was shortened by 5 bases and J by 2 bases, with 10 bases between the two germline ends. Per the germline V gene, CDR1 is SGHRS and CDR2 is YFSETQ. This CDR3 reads CASRPDENYGYTF. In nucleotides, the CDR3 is TGCGCCAGCAGACCGGACGAGAACTATGGCTACACCTTC.

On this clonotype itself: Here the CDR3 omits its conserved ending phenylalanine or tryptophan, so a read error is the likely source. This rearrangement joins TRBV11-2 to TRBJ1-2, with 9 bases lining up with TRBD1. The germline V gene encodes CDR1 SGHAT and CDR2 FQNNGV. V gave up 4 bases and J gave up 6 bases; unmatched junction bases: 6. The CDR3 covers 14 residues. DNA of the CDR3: TGTGCCAGCAGCTCAGACAGGGGGGTCGATGGCTACACCGTC. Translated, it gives CASSSDRGVDGYTV.

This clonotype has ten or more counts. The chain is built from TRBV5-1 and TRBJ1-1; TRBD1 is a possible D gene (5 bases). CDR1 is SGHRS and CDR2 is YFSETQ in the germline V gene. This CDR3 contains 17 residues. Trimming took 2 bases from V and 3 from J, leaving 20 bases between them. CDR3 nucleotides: TGCGCCAGCAGCTTCGTGAGAGGGCGAATAGGGGACACTGAAGCTTTCTTT. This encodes CASSFVRGRIGDTEAFF.

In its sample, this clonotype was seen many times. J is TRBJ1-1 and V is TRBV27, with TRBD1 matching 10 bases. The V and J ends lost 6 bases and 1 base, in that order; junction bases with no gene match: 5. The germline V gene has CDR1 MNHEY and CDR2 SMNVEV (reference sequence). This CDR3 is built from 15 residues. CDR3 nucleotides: TGTGCCAGCAGCAGACAGGGGGCGGGGAACACTGAAGCTTTCTTT. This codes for CASSRQGAGNTEAFF.

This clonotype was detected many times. CDR3 region: CASRSQATYEQYF. The CDR3 nucleotides are TGTGCCAGCCGGTCACAGGCAACCTACGAGCAGTACTTC. The V call is TRBV6-5, the J call TRBJ2-7, with D perhaps matching TRBD1 (5 bases). Between the trimmed V and J ends, which lost 8 bases and 2 bases, there was a span of 13 bases. CDR3 length equals 13 residues. Germline V lookup: CDR1 MNHEY, CDR2 SVGAGI.

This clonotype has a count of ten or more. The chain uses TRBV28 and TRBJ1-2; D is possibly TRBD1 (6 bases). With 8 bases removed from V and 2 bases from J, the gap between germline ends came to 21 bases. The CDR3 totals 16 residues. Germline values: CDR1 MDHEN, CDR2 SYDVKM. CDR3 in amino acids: CASHPLGTLVNYGYTF. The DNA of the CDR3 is TGTGCCAGCCACCCACTAGGGACACTCGTAAACTATGGCTACACCTTC.

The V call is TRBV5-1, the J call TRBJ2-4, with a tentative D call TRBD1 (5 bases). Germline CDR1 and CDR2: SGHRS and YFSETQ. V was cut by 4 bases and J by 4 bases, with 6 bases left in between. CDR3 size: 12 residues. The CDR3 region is CASSDSKNIQYF. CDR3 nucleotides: TGCGCCAGCAGCGACAGTAAAAACATTCAGTACTTC.

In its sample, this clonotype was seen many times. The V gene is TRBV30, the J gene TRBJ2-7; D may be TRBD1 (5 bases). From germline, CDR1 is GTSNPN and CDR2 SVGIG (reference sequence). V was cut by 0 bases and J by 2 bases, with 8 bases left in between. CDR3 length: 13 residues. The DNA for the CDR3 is TGTGCCTGGAGTGTGGGGCCCACCTACGAGCAGTACTTC. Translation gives CAWSVGPTYEQYF.

DNA of the CDR3: TGTGCCAGCAGTTTAGGTCGGGGTTGGCAGAGCAAGAGTACCCAGTACTTC. Amino acid sequence: CASSLGRGWQSKSTQYF. The rearrangement links TRBV12-3 or TRBV12-4 to TRBJ2-5; maybe TRBD2 (5 bases). The CDR3 length is 17 residues. V was trimmed by 1 base and J by 8 bases, leaving 23 bases between them.

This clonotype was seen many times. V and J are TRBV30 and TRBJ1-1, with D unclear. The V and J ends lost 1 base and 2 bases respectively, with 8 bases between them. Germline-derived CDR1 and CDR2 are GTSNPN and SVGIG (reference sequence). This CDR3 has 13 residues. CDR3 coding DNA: TGTGCCTGGAGTGCCCTGCCAAACACTGAAGCTTTCTTT. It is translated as CAWSALPNTEAFF.

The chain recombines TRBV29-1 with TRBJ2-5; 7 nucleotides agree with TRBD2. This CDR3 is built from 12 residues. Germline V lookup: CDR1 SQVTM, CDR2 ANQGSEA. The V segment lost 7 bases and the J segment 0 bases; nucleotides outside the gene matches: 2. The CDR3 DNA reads TGCAGCGCCGGGGGGTACCAAGAGACCCAGTACTTC. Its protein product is CSAGGYQETQYF.

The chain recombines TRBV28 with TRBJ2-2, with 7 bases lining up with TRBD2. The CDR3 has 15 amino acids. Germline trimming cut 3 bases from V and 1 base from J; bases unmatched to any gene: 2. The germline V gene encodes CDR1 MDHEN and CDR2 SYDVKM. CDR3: CASSLRGWNTGELFF. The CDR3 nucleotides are TGTGCCAGCAGTTTGCGGGGGTGGAACACCGGGGAGCTGTTTTTT.

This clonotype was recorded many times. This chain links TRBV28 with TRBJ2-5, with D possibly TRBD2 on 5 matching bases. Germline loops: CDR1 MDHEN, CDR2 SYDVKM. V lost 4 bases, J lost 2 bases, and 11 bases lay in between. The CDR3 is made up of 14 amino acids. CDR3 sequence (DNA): TGTGCCAGCAGTTCCCCCCGGGGACAAGAGACCCAGTACTTC. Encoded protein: CASSSPRGQETQYF.

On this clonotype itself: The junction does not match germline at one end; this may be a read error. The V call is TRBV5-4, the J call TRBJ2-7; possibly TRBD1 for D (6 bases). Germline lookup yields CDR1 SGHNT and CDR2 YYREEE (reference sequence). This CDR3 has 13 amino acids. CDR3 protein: CVSSSTGSYEQYF. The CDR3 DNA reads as TGTGTCAGCAGTTCCACAGGGTCCTACGAGCAGTACTTC.

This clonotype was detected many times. The CDR3 DNA reads TGTGCCAGCAGTTTACGGGGCGGGGGAGCATACGAGCAGTACTTC. This encodes CASSLRGGGAYEQYF. The chain carries TRBV27 and TRBJ2-7, with 7 bases that match TRBD2. V shed 2 bases and J 4 bases; nucleotides not matched to a gene: 8. The germline V gene has CDR1 MNHEY and CDR2 SMNVEV (reference sequence). This CDR3 comprises 15 residues.